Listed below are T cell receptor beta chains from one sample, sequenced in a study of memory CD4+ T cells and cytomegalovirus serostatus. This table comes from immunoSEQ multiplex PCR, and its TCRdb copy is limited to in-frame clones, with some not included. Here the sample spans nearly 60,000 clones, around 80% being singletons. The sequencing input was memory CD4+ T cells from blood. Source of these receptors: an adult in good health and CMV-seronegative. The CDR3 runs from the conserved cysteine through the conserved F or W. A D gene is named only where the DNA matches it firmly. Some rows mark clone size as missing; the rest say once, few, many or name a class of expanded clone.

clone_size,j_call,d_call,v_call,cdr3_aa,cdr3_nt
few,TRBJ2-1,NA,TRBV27,CASSLRGGRNNEQFF,TGTGCCAGCAGTTTAAGAGGGGGGCGCAACAATGAGCAGTTCTTC
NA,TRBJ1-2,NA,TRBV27,CASSRLGQTGSGGYTF,TGTGCCAGCAGTCGCCTGGGGCAAACAGGGTCAGGGGGCTACACCTTC
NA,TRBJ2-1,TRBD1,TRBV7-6,CASSRTRTGTYNEQFF,TGTGCCAGCAGCCGTACTCGGACAGGGACTTACAATGAGCAGTTCTTC
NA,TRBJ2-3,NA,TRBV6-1,CASSKQALSTDTQYF,TGTGCCAGCAGTAAGCAAGCCCTAAGCACAGATACGCAGTATTTT
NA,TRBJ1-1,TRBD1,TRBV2,CASRGQGNTEAFF,TGTGCCAGCAGGGGACAGGGGAACACTGAAGCTTTCTTT
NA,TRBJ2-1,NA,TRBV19,CASSMKQGDEQFF,TGTGCCAGTAGTATGAAACAGGGAGATGAGCAGTTCTTC
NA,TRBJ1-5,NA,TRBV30,CAWNLIGNQPQHF,TGTGCCTGGAATTTAATCGGCAATCAGCCCCAGCATTTT
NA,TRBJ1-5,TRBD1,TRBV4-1,CASSQVKMGQGGNQPQHF,TGCGCCAGCAGCCAAGTAAAGATGGGACAGGGAGGAAATCAGCCCCAGCATTTT
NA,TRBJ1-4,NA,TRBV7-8,CASSLGVRGKLFF,TGTGCCAGCAGCTTAGGGGTGAGGGGGAAACTGTTTTTT
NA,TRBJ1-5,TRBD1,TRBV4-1,CASSLGQGGSSNQPQHF,TGCGCCAGCAGTCTGGGACAGGGGGGATCTAGCAATCAGCCCCAGCATTTT
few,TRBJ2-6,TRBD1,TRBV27,CASSRIYSLPGQAFSGANVLTF,TGTGCCAGCAGTCGTATTTACTCGCTGCCGGGACAGGCGTTCTCTGGGGCCAACGTCCTGACTTTC
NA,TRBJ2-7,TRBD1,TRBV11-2,CASSSLDRDEQYF,TGTGCCAGCAGCTCCCTGGACAGGGACGAGCAGTACTTC